A single T cell receptor beta chain is shown here with its context. Germline assignment: CDR1 SGHTA and CDR2 FQGNSA. The CDR3 consists of 14 residues. The trim removed 5 bases at V and 11 bases at J, leaving 12 bases unmatched. The data were taken from a study of blood T cells in healthy people across ages. Together with a sample-barcoded 5' primer, a J-beta primer mix was included in a second PCR lasting about 6 to 12 cycles. TCRdb ran MiXCR on the 5' RACE reads and lists one entry per CDR3 protein. Of about 680,000 distinct CDR3 sequences in the sample, about half were seen once. The sample comprised blood. This receptor was obtained from a woman in her fifties or sixties in good health. This chain joins TRBV7-2 and TRBJ2-5; 9 nucleotides line up with TRBD1. The chain's CDR3 is CASSKQGAQGEQYF. DNA of the CDR3: TGTGCCAGCAGCAAACAGGGGGCTCAAGGTGAGCAGTACTTC.